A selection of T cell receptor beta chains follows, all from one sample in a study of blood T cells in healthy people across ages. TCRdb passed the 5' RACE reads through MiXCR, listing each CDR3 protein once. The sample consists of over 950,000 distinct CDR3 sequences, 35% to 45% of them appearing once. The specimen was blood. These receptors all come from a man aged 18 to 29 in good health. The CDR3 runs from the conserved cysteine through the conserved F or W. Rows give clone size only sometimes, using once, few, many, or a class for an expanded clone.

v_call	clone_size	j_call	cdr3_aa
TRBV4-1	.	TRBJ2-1	CASRGTGRHEQFF
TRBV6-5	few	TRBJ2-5	CASTTARETQYF
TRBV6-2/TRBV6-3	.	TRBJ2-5	CASKEQGTYYNEQYF
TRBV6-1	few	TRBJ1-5	CASGGDRNQPQHF
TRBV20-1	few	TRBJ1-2	CSASEEIYGYTF
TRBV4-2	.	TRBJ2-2	CASSQAQTGGLTGELFF
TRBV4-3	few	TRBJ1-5	CASSQEAWDGGNQPQHF
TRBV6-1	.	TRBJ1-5	CASSEKGASNQPQHF
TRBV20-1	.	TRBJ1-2	CSVHRTGLMGYTF
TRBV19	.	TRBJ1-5	CASSLPAGSLRQPQHF
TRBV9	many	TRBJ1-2	CASSVGYQGVADSYGYTF
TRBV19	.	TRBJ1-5	CATRGGGHSQPQHF
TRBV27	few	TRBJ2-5	CASSLRRGQETQYF
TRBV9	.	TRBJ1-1	CASSPRDREITEAFF
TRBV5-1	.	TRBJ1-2	CASSKQGGYGYTF
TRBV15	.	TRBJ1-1	CATSREVGRGVNTEAFF
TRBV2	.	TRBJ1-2	CASTPTGTGFGYTF
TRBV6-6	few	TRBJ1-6	CASSRQANNSPLHF